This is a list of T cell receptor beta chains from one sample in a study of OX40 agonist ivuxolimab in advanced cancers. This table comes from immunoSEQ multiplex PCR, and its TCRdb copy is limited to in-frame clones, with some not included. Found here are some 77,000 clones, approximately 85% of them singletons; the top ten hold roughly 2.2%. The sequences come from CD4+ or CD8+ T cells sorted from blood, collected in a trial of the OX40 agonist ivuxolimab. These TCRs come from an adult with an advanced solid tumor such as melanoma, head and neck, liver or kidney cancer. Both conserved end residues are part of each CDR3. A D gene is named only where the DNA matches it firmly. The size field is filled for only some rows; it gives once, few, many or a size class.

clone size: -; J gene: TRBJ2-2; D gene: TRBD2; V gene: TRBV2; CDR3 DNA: TGTGCCACCGGAGAGACTAGCGGGAGGGTCGGGGAGCTGTTTTTT; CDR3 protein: CATGETSGRVGELFF
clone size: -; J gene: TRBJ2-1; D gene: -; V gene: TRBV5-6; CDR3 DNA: TGTGCCAGCAGCTTGAACAATGAGCAGTTCTTC; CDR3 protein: CASSLNNEQFF
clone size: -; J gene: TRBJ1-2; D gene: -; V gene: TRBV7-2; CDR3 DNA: TGTGCCAGCAGCGCCCGGGGGGACTATGGCTACACCTTC; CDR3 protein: CASSARGDYGYTF
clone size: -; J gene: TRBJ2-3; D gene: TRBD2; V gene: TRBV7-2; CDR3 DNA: TGTGCCAGCAGCTTCCTACTAGCGGGGGGCAAGGATACGCAGTATTTT; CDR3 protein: CASSFLLAGGKDTQYF
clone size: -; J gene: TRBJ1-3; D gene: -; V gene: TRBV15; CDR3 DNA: TGTGCCACCAGCAGACCTTCCTCTGGAAACACCATATATTTT; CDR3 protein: CATSRPSSGNTIYF
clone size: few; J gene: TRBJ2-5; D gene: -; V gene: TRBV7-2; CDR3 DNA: TGTGCCAGCAGCCTCGTCGCCGGGCGGGAGACCCAGTACTTC; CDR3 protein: CASSLVAGRETQYF
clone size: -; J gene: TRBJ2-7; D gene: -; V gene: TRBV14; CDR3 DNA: TGTGCCAGCAGCCAAGAACAGGGAATCCTTCGGTACGAGCAGTACTTC; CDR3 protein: CASSQEQGILRYEQYF
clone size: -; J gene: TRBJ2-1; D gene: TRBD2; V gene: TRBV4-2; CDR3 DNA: TGTGCCAGCAGCCAACTAGCGGGGGGGTTGAGCTCCTACAATGAGCAGTTCTTC; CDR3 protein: CASSQLAGGLSSYNEQFF
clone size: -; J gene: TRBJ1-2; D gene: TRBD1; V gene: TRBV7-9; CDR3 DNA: TGTGCCAGCAGCTTCTGGGGAGGGCAGGGGGCCGAGGGCACCTTC; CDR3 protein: CASSFWGGQGAEGTF
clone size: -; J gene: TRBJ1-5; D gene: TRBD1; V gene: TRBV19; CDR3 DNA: TGTGCCACCGGGGGGACAGGGGGATTTAGCAATCAGCCCCAGCATTTT; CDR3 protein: CATGGTGGFSNQPQHF
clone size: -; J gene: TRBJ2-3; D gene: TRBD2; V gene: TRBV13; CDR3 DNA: TGTGCCAGCAGCTCTACGGGAGGGCCGTCCAACTTTGTGCGGGCGTATTTT; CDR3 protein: CASSSTGGPSNFVRAYF
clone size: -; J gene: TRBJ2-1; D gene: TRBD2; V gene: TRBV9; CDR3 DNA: TGTGCCAGCAGCGTAGACCCGTCCGGACTAGTGAGGAATGAGCAGTTCTTC; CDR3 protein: CASSVDPSGLVRNEQFF
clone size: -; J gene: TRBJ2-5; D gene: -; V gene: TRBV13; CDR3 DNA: TGTGCCAGCAGTCCCGGACAGAGAGCCCAAGAGACCCAGTACTTC; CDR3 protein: CASSPGQRAQETQYF
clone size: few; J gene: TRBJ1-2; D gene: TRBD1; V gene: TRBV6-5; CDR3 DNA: TGTGCCAGCACACAGGGGTATGGCTACACCTTC; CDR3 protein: CASTQGYGYTF
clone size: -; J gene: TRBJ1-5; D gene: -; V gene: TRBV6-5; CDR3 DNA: TGTACCAGCAGTTCGGGGCGGGGACACAATCAGCCCCAGCATTTT; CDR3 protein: CTSSSGRGHNQPQHF
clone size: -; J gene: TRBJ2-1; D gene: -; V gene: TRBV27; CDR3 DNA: TGTGCCAGCAGTTCGTCAGTATTAGGGGACCACCTTTACAATGAGCAGTTCTTC; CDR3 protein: CASSSSVLGDHLYNEQFF
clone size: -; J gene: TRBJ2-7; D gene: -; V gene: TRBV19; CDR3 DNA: TGTGCCAGTAGTCTTAATGGGGCCTCCTACGAGCAGTACTTC; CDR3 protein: CASSLNGASYEQYF
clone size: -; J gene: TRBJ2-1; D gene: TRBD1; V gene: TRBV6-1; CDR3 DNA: TGTGCCAGCAATGAAAGTAGGGACAGGGTCATATTCTTC; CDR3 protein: CASNESRDRVIFF
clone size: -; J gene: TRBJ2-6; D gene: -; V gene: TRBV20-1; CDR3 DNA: TGCAGTGCTTCCAGGGCCAACGTCCTGACTTTC; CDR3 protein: CSASRANVLTF
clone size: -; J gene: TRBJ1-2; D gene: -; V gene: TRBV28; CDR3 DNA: TGTGCCAGCAGTTTTGGGGGGGCTTATGGCTACACCTTC; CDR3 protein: CASSFGGAYGYTF
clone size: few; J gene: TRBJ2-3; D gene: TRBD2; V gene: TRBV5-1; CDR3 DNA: TGCGCCAGCAGCTTGGGGACTAGCGGGTCCACAGATACGCAGTATTTT; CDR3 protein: CASSLGTSGSTDTQYF
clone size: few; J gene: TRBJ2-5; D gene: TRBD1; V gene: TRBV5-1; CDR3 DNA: TGCGCCAGCAGCCCGACGGGACAGGGGGTGGTCCGAGAGACCCAGTACTTC; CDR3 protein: CASSPTGQGVVRETQYF
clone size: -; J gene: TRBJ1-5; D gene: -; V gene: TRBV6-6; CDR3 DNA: TGTGCCAGCAGTTATTCGGGGATTGGCAATCAGCCCCAGCATTTT; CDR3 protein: CASSYSGIGNQPQHF
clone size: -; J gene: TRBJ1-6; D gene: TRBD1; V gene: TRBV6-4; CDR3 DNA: TGTGCCAGCAGTGACCAACCGGGACAGAATTCACCCCTCCACTTT; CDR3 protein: CASSDQPGQNSPLHF